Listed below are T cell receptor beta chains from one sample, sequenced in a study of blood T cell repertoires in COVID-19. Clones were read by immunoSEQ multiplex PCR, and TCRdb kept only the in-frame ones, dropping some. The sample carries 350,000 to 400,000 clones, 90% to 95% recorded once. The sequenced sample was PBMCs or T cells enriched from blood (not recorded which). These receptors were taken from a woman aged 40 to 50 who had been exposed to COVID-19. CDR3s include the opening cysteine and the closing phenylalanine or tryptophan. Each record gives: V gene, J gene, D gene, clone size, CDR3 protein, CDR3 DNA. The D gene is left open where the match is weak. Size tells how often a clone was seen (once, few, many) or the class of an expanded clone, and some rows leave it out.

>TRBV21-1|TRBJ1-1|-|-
CASSKRRGRDTGGVCPVDTEAFF
TGTGCCAGCAGCAAAAGAAGAGGGAGGGATACAGGGGGCGTGTGTCCCGTGGACACTGAAGCTTTCTTT
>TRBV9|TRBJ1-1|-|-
CASSAHWREVQNTEAFF
TGTGCCAGCAGCGCCCATTGGAGGGAGGTACAGAACACTGAAGCTTTCTTT
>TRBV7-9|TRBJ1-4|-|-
CASSSGTTTNEKLFF
TGTGCCAGCAGCTCCGGGACAACAACTAATGAAAAACTGTTTTTT
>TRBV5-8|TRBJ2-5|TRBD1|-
CASSLSMGKGQGETQYF
TGTGCCAGCAGCTTGTCAATGGGAAAGGGACAGGGCGAGACCCAGTACTTC
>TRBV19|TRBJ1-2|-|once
CASSIAGIGYTF
TGTGCCAGTAGTATAGCAGGGATTGGCTACACCTTC
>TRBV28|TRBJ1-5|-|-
CASSYRAVYSNQPQHF
TGTGCCAGCAGTTACCGTGCAGTATATAGCAATCAGCCCCAGCATTTT
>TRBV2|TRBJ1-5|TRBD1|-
CASSDGAGGQPQHF
TGTGCCAGCAGTGATGGGGCAGGGGGACAGCCCCAGCATTTT
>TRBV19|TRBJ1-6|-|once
CASTSGALDSPLHF
TGTGCCAGTACCTCAGGGGCCCTTGATTCACCCCTCCACTTT
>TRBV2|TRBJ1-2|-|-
CASSEAGGGGYTF
TGTGCCAGCAGTGAAGCAGGGGGGGGTGGCTACACCTTC
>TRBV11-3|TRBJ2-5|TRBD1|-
CASSLGTAPQQETQYF
TGTGCCAGCAGCCTGGGGACAGCCCCCCAGCAAGAGACCCAGTACTTC
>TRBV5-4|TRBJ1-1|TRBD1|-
CASSRGTVAEAFF
TGTGCCAGCAGCCGAGGGACAGTTGCTGAAGCTTTCTTT
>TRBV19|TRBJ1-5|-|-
CASSTGEGFLMQPAQHF
TGTGCCAGTAGTACCGGAGAGGGATTTCTTATGCAGCCGGCCCAGCATTTT
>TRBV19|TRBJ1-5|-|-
CASSRTTGGNQPQHF
TGTGCCAGTAGTCGGACAACGGGCGGCAATCAGCCCCAGCATTTT
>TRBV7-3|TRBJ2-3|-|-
CASSVAGYSTDTQYF
TGTGCCAGCAGCGTTGCAGGGTATTCCACAGATACGCAGTATTTT
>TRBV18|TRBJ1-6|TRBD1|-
CASSPTGALGSPLHF
TGTGCCAGCTCACCGACAGGGGCACTTGGATCACCCCTCCACTTT
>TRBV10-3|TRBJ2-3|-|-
CAISQGIGTDTQYF
TGTGCCATCAGTCAGGGGATTGGCACAGATACGCAGTATTTT
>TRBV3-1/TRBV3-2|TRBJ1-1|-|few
CASSQGRGMNTEAFF
TGTGCCAGCAGCCAAGGGCGGGGTATGAACACTGAAGCTTTCTTT
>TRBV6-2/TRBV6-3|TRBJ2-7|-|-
CASSPQGGPYEQYF
TGTGCCAGCAGTCCACAAGGGGGTCCCTACGAGCAGTACTTC
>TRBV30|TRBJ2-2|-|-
CAWSSTPGTLELFF
TGTGCCTGGAGTTCGACCCCCGGGACTCTGGAGCTGTTTTTT
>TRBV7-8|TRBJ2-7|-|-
CASSKERAPGAEQYF
TGTGCCAGCAGCAAGGAGCGGGCCCCCGGGGCCGAGCAGTACTTC
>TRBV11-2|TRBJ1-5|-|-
CASSLGSGSQHF
TGTGCCAGCAGCTTAGGGAGCGGATCCCAGCATTTT
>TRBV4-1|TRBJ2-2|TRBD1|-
CATRQGTGELFF
TGCGCCACCCGACAGGGGACCGGGGAGCTGTTTTTT
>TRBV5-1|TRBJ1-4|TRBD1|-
CASSTGQGGEKLFF
TGCGCCAGCAGCACCGGACAGGGCGGAGAAAAACTGTTTTTT
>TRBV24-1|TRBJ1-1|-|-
CATRDSNTEAFF
TGTGCCACCCGTGACAGTAACACTGAAGCTTTCTTT
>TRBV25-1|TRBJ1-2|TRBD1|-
CASRPGQGANYGYTF
TGTGCCAGCAGGCCGGGACAGGGAGCTAACTATGGCTACACCTTC
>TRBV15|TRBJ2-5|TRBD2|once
CATSRGLAGVLLAQYF
TGTGCCACCAGCAGAGGACTAGCGGGGGTTTTATTGGCCCAGTACTTC
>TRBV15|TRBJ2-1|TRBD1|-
CATSTGQGDNEQFF
TGTGCCACCAGCACCGGACAGGGGGACAATGAGCAGTTCTTC
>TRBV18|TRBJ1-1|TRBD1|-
CASSPRKLMIQGTNTEAFF
TGTGCCAGCTCACCCCGAAAACTTATGATACAGGGGACGAACACTGAAGCTTTCTTT
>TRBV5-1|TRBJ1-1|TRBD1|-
CASSKGDRVGTEAFF
TGCGCCAGCAGCAAGGGGGACAGGGTAGGCACTGAAGCTTTCTTT
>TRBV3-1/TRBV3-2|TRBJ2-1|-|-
CASSHSSWGTNEQFF
TGTGCCAGCAGCCACTCTAGCTGGGGAACTAATGAGCAGTTCTTC
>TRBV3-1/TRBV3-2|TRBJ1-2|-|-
CASSQGGYGYTF
TGTGCCAGCAGCCAGGGGGGATATGGCTACACCTTC
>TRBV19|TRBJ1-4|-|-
CASKAGKNEKLFF
TGTGCCAGTAAAGCAGGGAAGAATGAAAAACTGTTTTTT